This T cell receptor beta chain was observed in a study of tumor and adjacent non-tumor tissue in lung cancer listed by TCRdb under 2018. Describing the broader study: Of the cohort, 11 to 12 patients had adenocarcinoma, 2 had squamous cell carcinoma and 1 had small cell lung cancer. TCRbeta CDR3 sequencing was performed on 25 to 30 paired specimens, with one tumor sample and one normal lung sample collected per patient. Ages among the roughly 15 patients ranged from about 31 to 85 years, there were roughly 10 men and 5 women, and disease was at TNM stage I to III. The study compared bulk TCRbeta repertoires between lung tumor tissue and matched distant non-tumor lung tissue from around 16 lung cancer patients. Sequencing produced approximately 130 million productive TCRbeta reads in total, an average of about 3.8 million reads per sample.

Overall results and qualifications from the work: Significantly higher TCR diversity was found in younger patients, and higher tumor TCR diversity was associated with shorter overall and disease-free survival. Because peripheral blood was not sequenced, blood TCRbeta repertoires in the lung cancer patients of the study were not examined. The top 100 clones made up a significantly larger cumulative share of the repertoire in normal lung than in tumor tissue. Only around 15 patients were included in the cohort, and the need for larger samples and more detailed clinical data was noted by the authors. The sequencing platform is not named in the methods, and unique molecular identifiers are not mentioned. Tumor tissue showed significantly higher TCR diversity (inverse Simpson) than normal lung tissue, at around 450 vs 150 (P = 0.0075, Mann-Whitney U test).

About this clonotype itself: Its antigen has not been determined. Within one base of it there is no much larger clone, and no base qualities were kept.

Libraries were prepared through multiplex PCR. TCRdb shows the sequencer as Illumina HiSeq 2500. TCRbeta libraries were constructed through three rounds of nested PCR with primers (Table S4) according to protocols modified from ARM-PCR. PCR products of 200-500 bp were gel-excised and purified with the QIAquick gel extraction kit before sequencing. Per the source publication's procedure: Reads were cleaned using Trimmomatic, were merged into complete CDR3 sequences using FLASH, and were assigned to V(D)J germline segments using MiTCR. Clonal diversity was computed as the inverse Simpson's index with VDJtools. A read counted as productive if the sequence was in-frame and lacked a premature stop codon. TCRdb reran the public reads through fastp at Q25 and MiXCR, keeping productive beta chains. When rows share a CDR3 protein, they turn into one entry using the most common DNA and genes. TCRdb's processing, not the authors' own work, is the source of the V and J calls. Recorded for this sample are some 95,000 distinct CDR3 sequences; 80% of them occurred a single time. About 29% of the sample is held by the ten biggest clonotypes.

RNA was extracted from bulk unsorted tissue and checked for quality with a NanoDrop ND-1000 and an Agilent 2100. Normal lung samples were distant non-tumor tissue taken more than 3 cm from the tumor edge. The donors were newly diagnosed lung cancer patients admitted for thoracic surgery in China from August to November 2014 who had not received prior chemotherapy. Patients with previous radiotherapy or chemotherapy, or with another concurrent cancer, were excluded from the study. Surgical tissue pieces of about 1-2.3 cm3 were preserved in RNAlater solution and were kept at -80 degrees C until use. Counted from cysteine to phenylalanine, this CDR3 has 13 amino acids. This entry keeps only the CDR3 DNA: 39 bases, framed from base 1. CDR1 and CDR2, per the germline V gene, are SGHRS and YFSETQ. V is trimmed back by 5 bases and J by 9 bases, and the junction contains 6 bases that no gene match accounts for.

The sequence links TRBV5-1 to TRBJ1-5, with 9 bases matching TRBD1. The sample consisted of distant non-tumor lung tissue. The source of this sequence is a man in his 60s with small cell lung cancer. The CDR3 sequence is CASRSGQGRPQHF. The DNA sequence is as follows: TGCGCCAGCAGGTCCGGACAGGGGAGGCCCCAGCATTTT.